These 6 T cell receptor beta chains were sequenced from one sample in a study of T cells in Graves' hyperthyroidism and ophthalmopathy. RNA transcripts served as the template for amplifying TCR beta CDR3 regions. Carried out on the TCR CDR3, a first-round RT-PCR used the HTBI primer set. TCRdb recomputed calls from the multiplex PCR reads with MiXCR, one row per CDR3 protein. This table has about 410,000 distinct CDR3 sequences, roughly 14% appearing once. The sequenced material came from blood. These receptors originate from a man aged 18 to 30 with Graves' ophthalmopathy.

This clonotype was seen at least ten times. V gene TRBV7-2 combines with J gene TRBJ2-3, with D perhaps TRBD2 (5 bases). CDR1 SGHTA and CDR2 FQGNSA come from the germline V gene. V lost 3 bases and J lost 4, with 14 bases in between. The CDR3 has 15 amino acids. DNA of the CDR3: TGTGCCAGCAGCTTTGCGGGTTCCGGGGCAGATACGCAGTATTTT. It yields the protein CASSFAGSGADTQYF.

With regard to this clonotype: A read error may account for a junction end that differs from germline. This chain uses TRBV12-3 or TRBV12-4 with TRBJ1-3; perhaps TRBD1 as D (5 bases). This CDR3 contains 14 residues. The DNA of the CDR3 is TGTGCCAGCAGCCAAGGGACCTCTGGAAACACCACATATTTT. Encoded protein: CASSQGTSGNTTYF.

CDR3 sequence reads: CASSIVLYGYTF. Written as DNA, the CDR3 is TGTGCCAGCAGCATAGTCCTGTATGGCTACACCTTC. The chain carries TRBV7-9 and TRBJ1-2; the D is unclear. The CDR3 is 12 residues long. CDR1 and CDR2 from the germline V gene are SEHNR and FQNEAQ (reference sequence). Trimming stripped 5 bases from V and 5 bases from J, with 9 bases between.

In its sample, this clonotype was seen many times. The rearrangement links TRBV10-3 to TRBJ1-5; D unclear. The length of the CDR3 is 12 residues. Looked up from germline, CDR1 is ENHRY and CDR2 is SYGVKD. The V end was cut by 3 bases, the J end by 2 bases, with 2 bases between. CDR3 DNA sequence: TGTGCCATCAGTGACGGCAATCAGCCCCAGCATTTT. It specifies CAISDGNQPQHF.

The J gene is TRBJ2-1, the V gene TRBV12-3 or TRBV12-4, with TRBD2 matching 13 bases. Trimming took 6 bases from V and 10 from J; bases not matched to a gene: 15. The CDR3 extends over 17 amino acids. The DNA of the CDR3 is TGTGCCAGCAGCGTATCGGGAACTAGCGGGAGGGCCAGGGAGCAGTTCTTC. Protein product: CASSVSGTSGRAREQFF.

This clonotype has only a few counts. This chain links TRBV6-1 with TRBJ1-2; 8 bases align to TRBD1. CDR1 MNHNS and CDR2 SASEGT come from the germline V gene. The CDR3 runs to 13 residues. J gave up 5 bases and V 7 bases, and 6 bases lay outside the gene matches. The CDR3 DNA is TGTGCCAGCACCTCTGACAGGGGTTATGGCTACACCTTC. Encoded protein: CASTSDRGYGYTF.